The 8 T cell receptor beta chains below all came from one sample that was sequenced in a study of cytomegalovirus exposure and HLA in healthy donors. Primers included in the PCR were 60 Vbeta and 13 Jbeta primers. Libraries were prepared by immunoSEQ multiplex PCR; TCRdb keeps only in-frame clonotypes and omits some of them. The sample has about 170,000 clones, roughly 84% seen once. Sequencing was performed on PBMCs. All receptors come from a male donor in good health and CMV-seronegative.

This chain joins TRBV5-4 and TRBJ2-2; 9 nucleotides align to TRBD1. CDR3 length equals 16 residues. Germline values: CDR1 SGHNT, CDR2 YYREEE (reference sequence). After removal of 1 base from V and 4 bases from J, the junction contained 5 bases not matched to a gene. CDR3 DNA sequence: TGTGCCAGCAGCTTGCCGGGACAGGGCGTCACCGGGGAGCTGTTTTTT. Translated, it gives CASSLPGQGVTGELFF.

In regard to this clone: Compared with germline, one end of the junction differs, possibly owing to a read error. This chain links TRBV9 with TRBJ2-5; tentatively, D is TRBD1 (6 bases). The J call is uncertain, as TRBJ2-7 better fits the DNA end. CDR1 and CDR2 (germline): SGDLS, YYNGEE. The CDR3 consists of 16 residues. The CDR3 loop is CASTVGVDRTTYEQYF. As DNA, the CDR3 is TGTGCCAGCACCGTAGGAGTGGACAGAACTACCTACGAGCAGTACTTC.

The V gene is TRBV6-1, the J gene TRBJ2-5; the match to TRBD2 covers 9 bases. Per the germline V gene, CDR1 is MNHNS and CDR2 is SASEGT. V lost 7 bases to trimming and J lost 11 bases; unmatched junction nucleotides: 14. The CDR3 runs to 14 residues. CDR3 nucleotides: TGTGCCAGCAACCCTAGCGGGGAGCTCTTTCAGCAGTACTTC. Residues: CASNPSGELFQQYF.

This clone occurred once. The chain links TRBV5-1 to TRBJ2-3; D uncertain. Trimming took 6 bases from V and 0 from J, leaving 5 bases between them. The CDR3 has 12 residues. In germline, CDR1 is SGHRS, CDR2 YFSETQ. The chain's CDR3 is CASKSSTDTQYF. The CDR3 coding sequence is TGCGCCAGCAAATCGAGCACAGATACGCAGTATTTT.

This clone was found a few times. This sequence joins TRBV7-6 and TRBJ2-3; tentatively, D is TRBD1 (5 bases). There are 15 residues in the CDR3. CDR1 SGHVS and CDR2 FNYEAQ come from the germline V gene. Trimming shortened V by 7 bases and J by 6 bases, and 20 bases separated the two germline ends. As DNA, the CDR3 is TGTGCCAGCACCTATTTGGCCGAGAAGGGGGATACGCAGTATTTT. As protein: CASTYLAEKGDTQYF.

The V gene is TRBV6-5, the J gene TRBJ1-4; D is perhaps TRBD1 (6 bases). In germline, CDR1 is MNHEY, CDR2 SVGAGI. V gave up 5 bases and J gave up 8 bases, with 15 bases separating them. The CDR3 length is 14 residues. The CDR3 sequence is CASSLGQYKEKLFF. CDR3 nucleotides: TGTGCCAGCAGTCTCGGACAGTATAAGGAAAAACTGTTTTTT.

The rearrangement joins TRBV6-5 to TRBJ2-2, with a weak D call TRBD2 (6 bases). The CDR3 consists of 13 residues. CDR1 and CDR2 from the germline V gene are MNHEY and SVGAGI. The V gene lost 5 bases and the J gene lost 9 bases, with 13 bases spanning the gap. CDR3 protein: CASSNGGGRELFF. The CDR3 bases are TGTGCCAGCAGTAACGGGGGTGGCCGGGAGCTGTTTTTT.

DNA for the CDR3: TGTGCCAGCAGAAAGTCTCCGGGGGACAGCTCCTACGAGCAGTACTTC. Protein sequence: CASRKSPGDSSYEQYF. The J gene is TRBJ2-7, the V gene TRBV2; a possible D gene is TRBD1 (7 bases). The V gene's germline CDR1 is SNHLY and CDR2 FYNNEI. V lost 6 bases and J 0 bases, leaving 18 bases between the germline ends. This CDR3 comprises 16 residues.